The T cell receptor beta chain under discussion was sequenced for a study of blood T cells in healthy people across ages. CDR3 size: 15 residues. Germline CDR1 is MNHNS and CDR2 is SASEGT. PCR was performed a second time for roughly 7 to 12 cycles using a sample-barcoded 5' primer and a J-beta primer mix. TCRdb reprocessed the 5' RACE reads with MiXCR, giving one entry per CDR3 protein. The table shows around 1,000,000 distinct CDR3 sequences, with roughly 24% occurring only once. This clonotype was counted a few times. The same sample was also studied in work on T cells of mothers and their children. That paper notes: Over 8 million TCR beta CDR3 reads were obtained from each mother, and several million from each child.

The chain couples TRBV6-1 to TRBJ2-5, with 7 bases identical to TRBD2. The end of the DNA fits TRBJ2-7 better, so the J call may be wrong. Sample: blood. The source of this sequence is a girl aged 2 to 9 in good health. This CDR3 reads CASSESVGGGYEQYF. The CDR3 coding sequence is TGTGCCAGCAGTGAATCAGTGGGCGGGGGCTACGAGCAGTACTTC.